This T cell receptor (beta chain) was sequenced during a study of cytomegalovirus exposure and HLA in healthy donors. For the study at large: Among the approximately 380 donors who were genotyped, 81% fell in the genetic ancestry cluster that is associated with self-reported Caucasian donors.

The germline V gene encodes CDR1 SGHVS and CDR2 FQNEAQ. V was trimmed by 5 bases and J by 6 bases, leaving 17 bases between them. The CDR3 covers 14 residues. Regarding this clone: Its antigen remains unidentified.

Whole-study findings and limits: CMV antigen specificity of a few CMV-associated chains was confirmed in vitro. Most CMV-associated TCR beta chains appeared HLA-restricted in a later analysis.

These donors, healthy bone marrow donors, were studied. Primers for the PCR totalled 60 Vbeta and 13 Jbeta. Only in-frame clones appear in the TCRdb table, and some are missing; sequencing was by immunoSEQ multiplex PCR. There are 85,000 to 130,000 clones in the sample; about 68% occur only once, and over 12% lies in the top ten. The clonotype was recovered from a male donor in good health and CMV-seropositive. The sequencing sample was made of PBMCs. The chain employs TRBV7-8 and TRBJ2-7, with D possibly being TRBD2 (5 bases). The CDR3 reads CASSPQIPEGEQYF. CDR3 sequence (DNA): TGTGCCAGCAGCCCGCAGATACCTGAGGGCGAGCAGTACTTC.